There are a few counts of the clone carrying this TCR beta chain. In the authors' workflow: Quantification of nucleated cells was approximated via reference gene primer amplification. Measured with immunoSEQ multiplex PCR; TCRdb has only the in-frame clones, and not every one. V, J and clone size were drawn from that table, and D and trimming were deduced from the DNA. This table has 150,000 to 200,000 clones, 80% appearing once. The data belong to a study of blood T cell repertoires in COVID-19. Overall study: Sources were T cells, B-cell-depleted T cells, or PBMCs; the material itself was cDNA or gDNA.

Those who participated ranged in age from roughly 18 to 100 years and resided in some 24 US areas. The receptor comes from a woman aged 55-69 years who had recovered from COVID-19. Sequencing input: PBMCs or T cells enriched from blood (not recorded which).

CDR3 nucleotides: TGTGCCAGCAGTCGGGCGGGGGAGATTCCTAATTCACCCCTCCACTTT. Its protein product is CASSRAGEIPNSPLHF. V is TRBV2 and J is TRBJ1-6; perhaps TRBD1 as D (5 bases). Per germline, CDR1 SNHLY and CDR2 FYNNEI. Between the trimmed V and J ends, which lost 5 bases and 6 bases, there was a span of 17 bases. The CDR3 extends over 16 amino acids. Combining the CDR3 with reference TRBV2 and TRBJ1-6 gives the whole variable domain EPEVTQTPSHQVTQMGQEVILRCVPISNHLYFYWYRQILGQKVEFLVSFYNNEISEKSEIFDDQFSVERPDGSNFTLKIRSTKLEDSAMYFCASSRAGEIPNSPLHFGNGTRLTVT.